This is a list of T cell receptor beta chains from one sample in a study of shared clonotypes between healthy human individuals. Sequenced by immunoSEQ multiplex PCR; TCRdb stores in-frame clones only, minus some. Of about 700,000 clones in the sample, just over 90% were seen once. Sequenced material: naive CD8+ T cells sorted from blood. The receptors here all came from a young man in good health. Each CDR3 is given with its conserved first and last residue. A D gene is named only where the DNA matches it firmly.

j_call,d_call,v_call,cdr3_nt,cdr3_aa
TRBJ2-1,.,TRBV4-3,TGCGCCAGCAGCCAAGTAGGCAGGGACTACAATGAGCAGTTCTTC,CASSQVGRDYNEQFF
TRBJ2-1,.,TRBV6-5,TGTGCCAGCAGCCCCCGCGGACGTAAATACAATGAGCAGTTCTTC,CASSPRGRKYNEQFF
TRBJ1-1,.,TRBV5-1,TGCGCCAGCAGCCGAGAGGACACTGAAGCTTTCTTT,CASSREDTEAFF
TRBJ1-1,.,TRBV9,TGTGCCAGCAGCTTAGATAAGTACACTGAAGCTTTCTTT,CASSLDKYTEAFF
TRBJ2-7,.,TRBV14,TGTGCCAGCAGCCAAGGCAGATGGGACGAGCAGTACTTC,CASSQGRWDEQYF
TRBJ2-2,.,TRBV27,TGTGCCAGCCGACAGGACGGGGAGCTGTTTTTT,CASRQDGELFF
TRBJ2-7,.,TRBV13,TGTGCCAGCAGCTTGGATTCCTACGAGCAGTACTTC,CASSLDSYEQYF
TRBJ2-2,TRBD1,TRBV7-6,TGTGCCAGCAGTTTAGGGACAGGGGGCGTTGGCGGGGAGCTGTTTTTT,CASSLGTGGVGGELFF
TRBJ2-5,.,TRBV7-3,TGTGCCAGCAGCGTAGCGCTTGGCAAGACCCAGTACTTC,CASSVALGKTQYF
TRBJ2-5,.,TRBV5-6,TGTGCCAGCAGCCTGGTAATCGCATCCGAAAGAGAGACCCAGTACTTC,CASSLVIASERETQYF